This T cell receptor (beta chain) was identified during a study of PD-1 blockade in classical Hodgkin lymphoma. Study outcomes and limitations: Before treatment, TCR diversity in newly diagnosed patients was reportedly lower than in healthy donors. Only CD4+ TCR diversity, not CD8+, had risen significantly by C4D1.

This clone was observed a handful of times. Its antigen is unknown. The assay was immunoSEQ multiplex PCR, and TCRdb's table has in-frame clones only and misses some. Of 20,000 to 25,000 clones in the sample, over 60% were seen once. The CDR3 has 16 residues. Trimming pared 3 bases from V and 7 bases from J, leaving 19 bases between. The germline gives CDR1 SGHDT, CDR2 YYEEEE. All patients relapsed after autologous stem cell transplantation, and brentuximab vedotin exposure varied. Best responses included complete response and partial response; otherwise, the best response was progressive disease. The sequences come from peripheral blood mononuclear cells (PBMCs), collected at baseline. The sequence was obtained from a human donor with classical Hodgkin lymphoma. The chain links TRBV5-6 to TRBJ1-4; TRBD1 is a possible D gene (6 bases). CDR3 amino acids: CASSSTRTARSEKLFF. In DNA, the CDR3 is TGTGCCAGCAGCTCCACACGGACAGCACGGAGTGAAAAACTGTTTTTT.